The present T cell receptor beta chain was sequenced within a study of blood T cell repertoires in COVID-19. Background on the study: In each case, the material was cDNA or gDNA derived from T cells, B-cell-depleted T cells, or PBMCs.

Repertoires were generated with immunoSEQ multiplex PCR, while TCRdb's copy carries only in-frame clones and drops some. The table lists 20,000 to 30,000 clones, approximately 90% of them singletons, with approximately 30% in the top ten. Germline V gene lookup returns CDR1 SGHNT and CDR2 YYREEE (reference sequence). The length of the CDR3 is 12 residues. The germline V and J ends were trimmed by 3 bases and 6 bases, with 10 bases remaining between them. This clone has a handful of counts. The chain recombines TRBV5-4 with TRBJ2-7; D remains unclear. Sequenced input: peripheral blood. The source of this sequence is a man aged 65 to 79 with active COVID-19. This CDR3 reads CASSSALSEQYF. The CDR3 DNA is TGTGCCAGCAGCTCTGCCCTGAGCGAGCAGTACTTC.